These 2 T cell receptor beta chains came from one sample sequenced in a study of T cells in Graves' hyperthyroidism and ophthalmopathy. The source material, RNA transcripts, was used to amplify TCR beta CDR3 regions. First-round RT-PCR of the TCR CDR3 relied on the HTBI primer set. TCRdb reprocessed the multiplex PCR reads via MiXCR and lists one record per CDR3 protein. The table has hundreds of thousands of distinct CDR3 sequences, approximately 15% seen once. The sequenced sample consisted of blood. These receptors were obtained from a woman in her 30s with Graves' hyperthyroidism that later progressed to Graves' ophthalmopathy.

Note on this clonotype: It may be a read error: a sequence one base away is much more abundant. The chain uses TRBV30 and TRBJ2-7; possibly TRBD1 for D (5 bases). The CDR3 is 12 residues long. Germline lookup yields CDR1 GTSNPN and CDR2 SVGIG (reference sequence). CDR3 DNA: TGTCCCTGGAGTATCCAGGGCCACGAGCAGTACTTC. It codes for CPWSIQGHEQYF.

This clonotype was seen many times. This chain connects TRBV19 to TRBJ1-3, with D maybe TRBD1 (6 bases). The germline gives CDR1 LNHDA, CDR2 SQIVND (reference sequence). The V end lost 3 bases, the J end lost 0 bases, and 18 bases lay between the germline ends. This CDR3 is built from 18 residues. In nucleotides, the CDR3 is TGTGCCAGTAGTATTGGTTACGGGGGGCCCAGCTCTGGAAACACCATATATTTT. Translated: CASSIGYGGPSSGNTIYF.